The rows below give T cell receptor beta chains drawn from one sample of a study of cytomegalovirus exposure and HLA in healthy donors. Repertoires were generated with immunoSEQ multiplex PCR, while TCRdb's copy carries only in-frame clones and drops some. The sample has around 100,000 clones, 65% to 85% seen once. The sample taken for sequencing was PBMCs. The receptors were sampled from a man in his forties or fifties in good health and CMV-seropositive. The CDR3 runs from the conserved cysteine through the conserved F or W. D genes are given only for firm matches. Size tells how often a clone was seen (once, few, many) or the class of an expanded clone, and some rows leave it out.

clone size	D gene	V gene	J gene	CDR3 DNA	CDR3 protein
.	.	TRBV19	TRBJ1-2	TGTGCCAGTAGTATCCCGACAGAGACCTATGGCTACACCTTC	CASSIPTETYGYTF
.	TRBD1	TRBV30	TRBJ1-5	TGTGCCTGGAGCGGGACAGGGAGGTATCAGCCCCAGCATTTT	CAWSGTGRYQPQHF
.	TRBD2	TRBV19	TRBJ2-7	TGTGCCAGTAGTACCCACATAGCGGGGGTCTACGAGCAGTACTTC	CASSTHIAGVYEQYF
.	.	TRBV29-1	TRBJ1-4	TGCAGCGTTGAGACGACAGGCTTAAATGAAAAACTGTTTTTT	CSVETTGLNEKLFF
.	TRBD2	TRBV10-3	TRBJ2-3	TGTGCCACCCGGCGGGGGAAGGGCGTAGATACGCAGTATTTT	CATRRGKGVDTQYF
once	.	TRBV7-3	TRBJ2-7	TGTGCCAGCAGCTTAACGTTTGCCCTAGAGTGCGACGAGCAGTACTTC	CASSLTFALECDEQYF
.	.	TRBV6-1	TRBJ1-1	TGTGCCAGCAGTGAGTCGCTAGGGAGGATGAACACTGAAGCTTTCTTT	CASSESLGRMNTEAFF
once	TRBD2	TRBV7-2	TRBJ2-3	TGTGCCAGCAGCTTAGCGTATACTAGCGAGGCAGATACGCAGTATTTT	CASSLAYTSEADTQYF
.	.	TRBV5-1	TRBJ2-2	TGCGCCAGCAGCTTGGGTCGCGCGAACACCGGGGAGCTGTTTTTT	CASSLGRANTGELFF
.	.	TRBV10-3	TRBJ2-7	TGTGCCATCAGTTTAGAAGACTACGAGCAGTACTTC	CAISLEDYEQYF
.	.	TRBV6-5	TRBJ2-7	TGTGCCAGCAGTGTTAGCGGTCCGGCCCCCTACGAGCAGTACTTC	CASSVSGPAPYEQYF
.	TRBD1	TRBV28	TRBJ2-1	TGTGCCAGCCACCGACAGGGGATGGGGAACAATGAGCAGTTCTTC	CASHRQGMGNNEQFF
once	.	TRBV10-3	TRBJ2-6	TGTGCCATCAGTGAGGGTAGCTCTGGGGCCAACGTCCTGACTTTC	CAISEGSSGANVLTF
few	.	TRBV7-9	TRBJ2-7	TGTGCCAGCAGCACCGAGGGAGGGGGGATTAGCGAGCAGTACTTC	CASSTEGGGISEQYF
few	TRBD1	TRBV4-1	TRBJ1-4	TGTGCCAGCAGCCCGGACAGGGCCGCAACTAATGAAAAACTGTTTTTT	CASSPDRAATNEKLFF
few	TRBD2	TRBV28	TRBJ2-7	TGTGCCAGCAGAAATAGCGGGAGTATTGGTACCTACGAGCAGTACTTC	CASRNSGSIGTYEQYF
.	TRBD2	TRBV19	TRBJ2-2	TGTGCCAGTAGTCACCAGCGGGAGGGCCTGAGCACCGGGGAGCTGTTTTTT	CASSHQREGLSTGELFF
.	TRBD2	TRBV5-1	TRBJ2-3	TGCGCCAGCAGCTTGGATGCTAGCGGGAGATTGGGGATGGATACGCAGTATTTT	CASSLDASGRLGMDTQYF
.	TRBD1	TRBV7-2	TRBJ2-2	TGTGCCAGCAACCTACAGGGGGCTAACACCGGGGAGCTGTTTTTT	CASNLQGANTGELFF
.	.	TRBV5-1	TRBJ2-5	TGCGCCAGCAGTCGTCCCCCGGGGACTGGGGAGACCCAGTACTTC	CASSRPPGTGETQYF
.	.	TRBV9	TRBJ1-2	TGTGCCAGCAGCGTAACTGCTGCTAACTATGGCTACACCTTC	CASSVTAANYGYTF
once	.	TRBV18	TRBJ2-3	TGTGCCAGCTCACCCAGACAGCTTCCAGGCACAGATACGCAGTATTTT	CASSPRQLPGTDTQYF
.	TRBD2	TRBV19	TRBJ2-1	TGTGCCAGTAGTATAGTCGGGGTTAGCGGGAGCCATCTCAACAATGAGCAGTTCTTC	CASSIVGVSGSHLNNEQFF
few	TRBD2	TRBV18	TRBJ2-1	TGTGCCAGCTTAAGAGCGGGAGACGATGAGCAGTTCTTC	CASLRAGDDEQFF
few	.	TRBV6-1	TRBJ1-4	TGTGCCAGCAGTGAAGGAGGACAGCACGCGGAAAAACTGTTTTTT	CASSEGGQHAEKLFF
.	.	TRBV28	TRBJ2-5	TGTGCCAGCAGCGCGGTTTCGGTCCAAGAGACCCAGTACTTC	CASSAVSVQETQYF
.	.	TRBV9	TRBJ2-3	TGTGCCAGCAGCGGAGCGACAGGTGGAGGGCAGTATTTT	CASSGATGGGQYF
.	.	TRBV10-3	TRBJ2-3	TGTGCCATGAGCGGGCTAGGAAGTGCAGATACGCAGTATTTT	CAMSGLGSADTQYF
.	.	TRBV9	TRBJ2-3	TGTGCCAGCAGCGTCTACGCCACGGTGACAGATACGCAGTATTTT	CASSVYATVTDTQYF
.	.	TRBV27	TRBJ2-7	TGTGCCAGCAGTTTCCTGACAGGTACCGGGGAGCAGTACTTC	CASSFLTGTGEQYF
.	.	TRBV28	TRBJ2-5	TGTGCCAGCAGCTTATCGGGTACCCAGTACTTC	CASSLSGTQYF
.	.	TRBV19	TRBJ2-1	TGTGCCAGTAGTATAGGAAGGGAGGATAGTGAGCAGTTCTTC	CASSIGREDSEQFF
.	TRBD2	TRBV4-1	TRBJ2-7	TGCGCCAGCAGCCAAGAAGGAGGGCTAGCGGGAGAACAGTACTTC	CASSQEGGLAGEQYF
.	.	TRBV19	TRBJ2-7	TGTGCCAGTAGTATAGACTCGGACTCCCCCGGTTACGAGCAGTACTTC	CASSIDSDSPGYEQYF
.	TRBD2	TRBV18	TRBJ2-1	TGTGCCAGCTCACAGCCTAGCGGGTTGTATGAGCAGTTCTTC	CASSQPSGLYEQFF
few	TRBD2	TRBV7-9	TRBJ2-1	TGTGCCAGCAGCTTATCCCCTAGCGGGAACGCCTACAATGAGCAGTTCTTC	CASSLSPSGNAYNEQFF
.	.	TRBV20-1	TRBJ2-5	TGCAGTGCTAGTGGCGAGACCCAGTACTTC	CSASGETQYF
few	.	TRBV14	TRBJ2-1	TGTGCCAGCAGCCAAGATCGGGGTTCCGATGAGCAGTTCTTC	CASSQDRGSDEQFF
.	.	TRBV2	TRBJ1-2	TGTGCCAGCAGTGTACTAACCTATGGCTACACCTTC	CASSVLTYGYTF